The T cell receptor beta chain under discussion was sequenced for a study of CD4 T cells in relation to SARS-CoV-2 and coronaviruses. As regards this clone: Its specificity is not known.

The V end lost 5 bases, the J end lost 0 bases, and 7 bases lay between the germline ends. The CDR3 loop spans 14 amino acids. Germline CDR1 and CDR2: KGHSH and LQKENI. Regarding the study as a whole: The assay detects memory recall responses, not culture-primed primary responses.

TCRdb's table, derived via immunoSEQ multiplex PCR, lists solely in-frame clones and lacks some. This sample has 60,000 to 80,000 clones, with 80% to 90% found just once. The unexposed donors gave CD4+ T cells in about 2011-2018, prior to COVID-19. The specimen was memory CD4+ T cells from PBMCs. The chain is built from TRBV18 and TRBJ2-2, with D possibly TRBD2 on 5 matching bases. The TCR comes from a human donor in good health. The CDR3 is CASSGGSNTGELFF. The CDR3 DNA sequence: TGTGCCAGCTCAGGAGGCTCGAACACCGGGGAGCTGTTTTTT.